What follows describes a single TCR beta chain. V lost 0 bases to trimming and J lost 4 bases, with 12 bases between them. There are 16 residues in the CDR3. Germline V CDR1 and CDR2: MNHEY, SVGEGT. This record belongs to a study of blood T cell repertoires in COVID-19. Study overall: The samples span acute and convalescent COVID-19 from the United States, Italy and Spain. PBMCs, B-cell-depleted T cells, or T cells were the source of the cDNA or gDNA that made up the material.

How the authors handled the data: Quantification of nucleated cells was approximated via reference gene primer amplification. Libraries were prepared by immunoSEQ multiplex PCR; TCRdb keeps only in-frame clonotypes and omits some of them. V and J calls and clone size are those listed in that table; D and trimming were worked out from the DNA. The data show 70,000 to 95,000 clones, with about 82% seen just once and 20% to 30% held by the top ten. The source material was peripheral blood. The receptor was isolated from a human donor in a cohort sampled during active COVID-19. This chain connects TRBV6-2 or TRBV6-3 to TRBJ2-2; perhaps TRBD2 as D (5 bases). The DNA of the CDR3 is TGTGCCAGCAGTTACTCGAGGGCCCCCGGCACCGGGGAGCTGTTTTTT. Translation gives CASSYSRAPGTGELFF.